One TCR beta chain is described in this entry. The study drew participants aged 18 to 89 years from approximately 25 US areas. These data originate in a study of blood T cell repertoires in COVID-19. Germline lookup yields CDR1 KGHSH and CDR2 LQKENI. The CDR3 is made up of 15 amino acids. V was trimmed by 3 bases and J by 6 bases, leaving 14 bases between them. Source study methods: Reference gene primer amplification yielded estimated nucleated cell counts. Method: immunoSEQ multiplex PCR; TCRdb's copy keeps in-frame clones and lacks some. V, J and clone size are taken as reported in that table, and D and trimming were inferred from the DNA itself. The sample yields some 200,000 clones, roughly 90% seen once.

The sample was PBMCs or T cells enriched from blood (not recorded which). The chain is built from TRBV18 and TRBJ2-2; D gene uncertain. The TCR was taken from a man aged 18 to 30 with acute COVID-19. CDR3 bases: TGTGCCAGCTCACCGCCATCCCGCGGATCCGGGGAGCTGTTTTTT. This translates into CASSPPSRGSGELFF.